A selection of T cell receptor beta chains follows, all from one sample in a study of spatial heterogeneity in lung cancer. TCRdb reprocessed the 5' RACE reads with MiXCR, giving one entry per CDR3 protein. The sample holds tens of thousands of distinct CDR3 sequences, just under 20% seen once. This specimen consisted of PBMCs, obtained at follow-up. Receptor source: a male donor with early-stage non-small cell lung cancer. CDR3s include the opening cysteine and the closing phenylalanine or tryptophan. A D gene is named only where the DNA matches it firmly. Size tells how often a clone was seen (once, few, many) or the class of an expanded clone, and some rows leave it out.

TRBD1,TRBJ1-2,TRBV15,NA,TGTGCCACCAGCAGAGTGCAGACAGGGGATGGCTACACCTTC,CATSRVQTGDGYTF
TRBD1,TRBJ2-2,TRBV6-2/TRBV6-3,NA,TGTGCCAGCGGGCGGGACAGGGTTAACACCGGGGAGCTGTTTTTT,CASGRDRVNTGELFF
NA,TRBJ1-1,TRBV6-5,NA,TGTGCCAGCAGTTACGGGGGGATGAACACTGAAGCTTTCTTT,CASSYGGMNTEAFF
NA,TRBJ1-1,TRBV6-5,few,TGTGCCAGCAGTTACTCAACGAACACTGAAGCTTTCTTT,CASSYSTNTEAFF
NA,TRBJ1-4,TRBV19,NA,TGTGCCAGTAGTATTAACGCCCAAGAAAAACTGTTTTTT,CASSINAQEKLFF
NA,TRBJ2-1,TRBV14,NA,TGTGCCAGCAGCCAAGATCAAGTCTACAATGAGCAGTTCTTC,CASSQDQVYNEQFF
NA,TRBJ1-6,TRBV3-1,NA,TGTGCCAGCAGCCAAGGGGTAGAAGGGTCACCCCTCCACTTT,CASSQGVEGSPLHF
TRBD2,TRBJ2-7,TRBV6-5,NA,TGTGCCAGCAGTTCCACACTAGCGGGAGGGACCTACGAGCAGTACTTC,CASSSTLAGGTYEQYF
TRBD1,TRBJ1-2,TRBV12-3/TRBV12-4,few,TGTGCCAGCAGGCAAACAGGGGGCGTCTATGGCTACACCTTC,CASRQTGGVYGYTF
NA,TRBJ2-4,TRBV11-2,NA,TGTGCCAGCAGCTTCTTCTGGTCTGAGAGGGACAAAAACATTCAGTACTTC,CASSFFWSERDKNIQYF
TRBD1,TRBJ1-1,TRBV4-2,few,TGTGCCAGCAGCCATGGACAGGGGAGGGGCGACACTGAAGCTTTCTTT,CASSHGQGRGDTEAFF
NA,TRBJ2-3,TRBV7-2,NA,TGTGCCAGCAGCTTAGCGGGACCGATCACAGATACGCAGTATTTT,CASSLAGPITDTQYF
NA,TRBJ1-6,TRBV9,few,TGTGCCAGCAGCGTCAAGGGAACTAATTCACCCCTCCACTTT,CASSVKGTNSPLHF
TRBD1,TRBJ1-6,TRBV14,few,TGTGCCAGCAGCCTAACAGAACCGGGACAGGGGATCTATAATTCACCCCTCCACTTT,CASSLTEPGQGIYNSPLHF
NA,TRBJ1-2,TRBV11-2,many,TGTGCCAGCAGCTTAATAGGGTTCAATGCTGGCTACACCTTC,CASSLIGFNAGYTF
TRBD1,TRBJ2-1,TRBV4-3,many,TGCGCCAGCAGCCAAGAGGGACAGCAAAGATACAATGAGCAGTTCTTC,CASSQEGQQRYNEQFF
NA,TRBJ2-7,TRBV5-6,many,TGTGCCAGCAGCTTCGGGGTGGGTGGCGACGAGCAGTACTTC,CASSFGVGGDEQYF
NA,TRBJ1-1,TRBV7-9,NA,TGTGCCAGCAGCCCCTGGACAGCCTCGAACACTGAAGCTTTCTTT,CASSPWTASNTEAFF
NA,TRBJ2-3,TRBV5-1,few,TGCGCCAGCAGCTTGGTCGGGGTGTGGGATACGCAGTATTTT,CASSLVGVWDTQYF
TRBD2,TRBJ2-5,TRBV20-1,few,TGCAGTGCTCAGGGACTAGCGGGGGGTGTGAATCTAGAGACCCAGTACTTC,CSAQGLAGGVNLETQYF
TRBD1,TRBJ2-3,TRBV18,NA,TGTGCCAGCTCACCACGGACAGGGGGTTACGCAGATACGCAGTATTTT,CASSPRTGGYADTQYF
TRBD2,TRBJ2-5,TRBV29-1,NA,TGCAGCATATGGACTAGCGGGGGGTTTCAAGAGACCCAGTACTTC,CSIWTSGGFQETQYF
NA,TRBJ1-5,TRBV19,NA,TGTGCCAGTATGGAACTTAGGGAAGGGCGGCAGCCCCAGCATTTT,CASMELREGRQPQHF
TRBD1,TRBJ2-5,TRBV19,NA,TGTGCCAGTAGGCAGGGGGCCTCAGAGACCCAGTACTTC,CASRQGASETQYF
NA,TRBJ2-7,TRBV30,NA,TGTGCCTGGAGTGTACTATCTAGCAGAAACGAGCAGTACTTC,CAWSVLSSRNEQYF
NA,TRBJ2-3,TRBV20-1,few,TGCAGTGCTAGTTCGGACAGCTCCACAGATACGCAGTATTTT,CSASSDSSTDTQYF
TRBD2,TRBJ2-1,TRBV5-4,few,TGTGCCAGCAGCGCCCGACTAGCGGGAGCCTACAATGAGCAGTTCTTC,CASSARLAGAYNEQFF
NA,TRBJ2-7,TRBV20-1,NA,TGCAGTGCTAGTGAGGGGGTAGTGGACGAGCAGTACTTC,CSASEGVVDEQYF
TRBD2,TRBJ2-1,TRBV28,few,TGTGCCAGCAGTTTACCGGGACTAGCTAACAATGAGCAGTTCTTC,CASSLPGLANNEQFF
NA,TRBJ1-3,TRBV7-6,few,TGTGCCAGCAGCTTTGGTGGGAGCAGAAACACCATATATTTT,CASSFGGSRNTIYF
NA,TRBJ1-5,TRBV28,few,TGTGCCAGCAGTTTAGGTGGGGGGGATCAGCCCCAGCATTTT,CASSLGGGDQPQHF
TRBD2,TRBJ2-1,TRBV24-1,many,TGTGCCACCAGTCCGGGACTAGCGGGATCTAATGAGCAGTTCTTC,CATSPGLAGSNEQFF
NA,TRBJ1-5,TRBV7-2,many,TGTGCCAGCAGCTTGATGCTAGATCAGCCCCAGCATTTT,CASSLMLDQPQHF
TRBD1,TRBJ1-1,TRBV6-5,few,TGTGCCAGCAGCGCTACAGGGGGCGTCGTGAACACTGAAGCTTTCTTT,CASSATGGVVNTEAFF
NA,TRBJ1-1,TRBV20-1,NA,TGCAGTGCTTACAGAATGAACACTGAAGCTTTCTTT,CSAYRMNTEAFF
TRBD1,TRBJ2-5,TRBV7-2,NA,TGTGCCAGCAGCCCTGGGACAGACACCCCAGAGACCCAGTACTTC,CASSPGTDTPETQYF
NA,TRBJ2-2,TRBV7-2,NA,TGTGCCAGCAGCCTAAGGGCCGGGGCGGCGAACACCGGGGAGCTGTTTTTT,CASSLRAGAANTGELFF